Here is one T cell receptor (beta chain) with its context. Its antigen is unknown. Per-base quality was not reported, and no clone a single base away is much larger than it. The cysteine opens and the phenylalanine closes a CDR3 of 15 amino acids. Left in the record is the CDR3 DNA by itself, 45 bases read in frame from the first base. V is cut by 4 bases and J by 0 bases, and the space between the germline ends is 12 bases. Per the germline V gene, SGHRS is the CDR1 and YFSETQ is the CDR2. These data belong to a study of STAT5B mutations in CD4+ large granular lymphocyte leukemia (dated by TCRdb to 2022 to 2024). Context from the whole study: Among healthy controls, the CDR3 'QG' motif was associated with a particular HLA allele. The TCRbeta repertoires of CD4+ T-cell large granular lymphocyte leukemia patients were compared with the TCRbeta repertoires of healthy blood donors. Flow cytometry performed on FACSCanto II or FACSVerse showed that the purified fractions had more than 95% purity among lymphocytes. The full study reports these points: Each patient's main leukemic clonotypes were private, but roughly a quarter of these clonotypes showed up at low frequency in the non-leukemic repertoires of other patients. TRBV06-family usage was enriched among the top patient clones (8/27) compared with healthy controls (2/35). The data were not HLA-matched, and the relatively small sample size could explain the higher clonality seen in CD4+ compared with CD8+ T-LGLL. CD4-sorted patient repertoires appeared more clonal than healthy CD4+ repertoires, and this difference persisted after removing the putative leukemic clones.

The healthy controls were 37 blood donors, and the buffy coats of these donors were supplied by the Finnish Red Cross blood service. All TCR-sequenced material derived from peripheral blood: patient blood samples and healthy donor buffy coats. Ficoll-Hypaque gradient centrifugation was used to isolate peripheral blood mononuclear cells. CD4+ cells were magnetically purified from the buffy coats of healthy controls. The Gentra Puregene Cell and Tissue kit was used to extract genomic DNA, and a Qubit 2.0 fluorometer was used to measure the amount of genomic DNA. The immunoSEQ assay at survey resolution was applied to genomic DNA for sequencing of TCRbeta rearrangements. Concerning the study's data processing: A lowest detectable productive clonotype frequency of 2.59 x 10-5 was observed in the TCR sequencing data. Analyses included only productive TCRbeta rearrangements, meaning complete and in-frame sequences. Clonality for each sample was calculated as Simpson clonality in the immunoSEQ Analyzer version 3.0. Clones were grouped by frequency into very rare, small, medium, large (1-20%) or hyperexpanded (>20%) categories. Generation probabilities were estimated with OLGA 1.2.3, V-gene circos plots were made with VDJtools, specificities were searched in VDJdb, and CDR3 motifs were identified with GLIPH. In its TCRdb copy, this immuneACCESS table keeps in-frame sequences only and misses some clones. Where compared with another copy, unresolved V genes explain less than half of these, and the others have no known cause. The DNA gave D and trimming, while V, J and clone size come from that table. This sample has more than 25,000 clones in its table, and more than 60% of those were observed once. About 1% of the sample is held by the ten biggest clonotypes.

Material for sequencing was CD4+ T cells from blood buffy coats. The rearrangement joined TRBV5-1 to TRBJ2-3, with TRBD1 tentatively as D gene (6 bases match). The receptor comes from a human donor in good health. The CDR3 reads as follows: CASSALQGSTDTQYF. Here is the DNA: TGCGCCAGCAGCGCCTTACAGGGTAGCACAGATACGCAGTATTTT.